This TCR beta chain emerged from a study of blood T cell repertoires in COVID-19. On the study more broadly: Acute and convalescent COVID-19 samples came from the United States, Italy and Spain. PBMCs, B-cell-depleted T cells, or T cells were the source of the cDNA or gDNA that made up the material.

As handled by the study authors: Amplification of reference gene primers provided the estimated nucleated cell counts. Data came from immunoSEQ multiplex PCR; TCRdb stores just in-frame clones and leaves some out. V, J and clone size were drawn from that table, and D and trimming were deduced from the DNA. The table shows some 43,000 clones, with roughly 84% occurring only once. This CDR3 comprises 13 residues. V lost 7 bases, J lost 0 bases, and 9 bases lay in between. Germline values: CDR1 LNHDA, CDR2 SQIVND (reference sequence). The material sequenced was peripheral blood. This TCR was recovered from a man aged 50-59 years with active or convalescent COVID-19. The chain links TRBV19 to TRBJ1-2, with D uncertain. The CDR3 protein is CASNTPPNYGYTF. CDR3 DNA: TGTGCCAGTAACACCCCGCCTAACTATGGCTACACCTTC.